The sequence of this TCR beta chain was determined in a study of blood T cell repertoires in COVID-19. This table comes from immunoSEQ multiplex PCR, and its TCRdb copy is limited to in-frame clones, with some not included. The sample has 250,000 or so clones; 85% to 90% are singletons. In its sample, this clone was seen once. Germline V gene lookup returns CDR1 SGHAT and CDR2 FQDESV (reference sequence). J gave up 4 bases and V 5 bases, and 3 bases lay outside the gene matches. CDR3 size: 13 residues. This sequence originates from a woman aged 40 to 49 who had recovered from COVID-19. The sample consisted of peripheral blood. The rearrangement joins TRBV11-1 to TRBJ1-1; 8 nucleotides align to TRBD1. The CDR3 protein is CASSVGQVTEAFF. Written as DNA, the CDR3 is TGTGCCAGCAGCGTGGGACAGGTCACTGAAGCTTTCTTT.